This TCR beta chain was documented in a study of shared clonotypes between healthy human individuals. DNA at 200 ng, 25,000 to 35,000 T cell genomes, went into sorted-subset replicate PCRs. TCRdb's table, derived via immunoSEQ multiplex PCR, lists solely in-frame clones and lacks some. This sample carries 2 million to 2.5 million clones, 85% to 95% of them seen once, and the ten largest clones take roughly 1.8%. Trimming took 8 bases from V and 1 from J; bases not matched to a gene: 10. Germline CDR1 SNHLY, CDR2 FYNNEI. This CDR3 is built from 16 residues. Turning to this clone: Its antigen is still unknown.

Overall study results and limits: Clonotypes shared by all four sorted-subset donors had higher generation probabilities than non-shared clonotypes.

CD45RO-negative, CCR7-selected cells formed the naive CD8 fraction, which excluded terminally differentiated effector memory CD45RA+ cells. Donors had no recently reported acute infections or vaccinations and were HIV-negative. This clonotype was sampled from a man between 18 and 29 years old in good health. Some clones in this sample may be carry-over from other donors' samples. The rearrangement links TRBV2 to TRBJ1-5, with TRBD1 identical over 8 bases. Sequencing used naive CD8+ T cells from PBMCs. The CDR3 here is CASGGPTGASNQPQHF. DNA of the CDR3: TGTGCCAGCGGGGGCCCGACAGGGGCCAGCAATCAGCCCCAGCATTTT. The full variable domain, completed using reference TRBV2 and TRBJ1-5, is EPEVTQTPSHQVTQMGQEVILRCVPISNHLYFYWYRQILGQKVEFLVSFYNNEISEKSEIFDDQFSVERPDGSNFTLKIRSTKLEDSAMYFCASGGPTGASNQPQHFGDGTRLSIL.